This TCR beta chain appears in the sequencing data of a study of blood T cell repertoires in COVID-19. As processed by the authors: Cell counts per sample came from amplifying reference gene primers. Assay used: immunoSEQ multiplex PCR; TCRdb lists only in-frame clones, some missing. That table gives V, J and clone size, and the DNA gave D and trimming. The table records a few hundred thousand clones, 85% of them present only once. The V and J ends lost 5 bases and 2 bases, in that order; junction bases with no gene match: 7. Germline CDR1 is KGHSH and CDR2 is LQKENI. The CDR3 runs to 15 residues. The genes are TRBV18 and TRBJ2-3; the match to TRBD1 covers 7 bases. Specimen: peripheral blood. The TCR sequence derives from a woman between 18 and 29 years old with acute or convalescent COVID-19. DNA for the CDR3: TGTGCCAGCTCAACCCGACAGGGTTCCACAGATACGCAGTATTTT. Protein sequence: CASSTRQGSTDTQYF.